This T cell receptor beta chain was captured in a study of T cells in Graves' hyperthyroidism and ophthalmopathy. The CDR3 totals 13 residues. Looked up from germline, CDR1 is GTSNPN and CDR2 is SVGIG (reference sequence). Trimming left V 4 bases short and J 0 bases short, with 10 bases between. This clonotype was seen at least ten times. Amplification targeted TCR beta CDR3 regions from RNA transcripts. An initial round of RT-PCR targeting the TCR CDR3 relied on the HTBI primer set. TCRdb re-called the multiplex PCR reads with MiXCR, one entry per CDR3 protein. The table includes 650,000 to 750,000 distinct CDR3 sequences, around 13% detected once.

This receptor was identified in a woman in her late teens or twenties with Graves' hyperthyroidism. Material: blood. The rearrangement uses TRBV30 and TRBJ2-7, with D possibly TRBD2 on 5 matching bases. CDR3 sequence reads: CAWTSGYSYEQYF. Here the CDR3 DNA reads TGTGCCTGGACCTCGGGGTACTCCTACGAGCAGTACTTC.